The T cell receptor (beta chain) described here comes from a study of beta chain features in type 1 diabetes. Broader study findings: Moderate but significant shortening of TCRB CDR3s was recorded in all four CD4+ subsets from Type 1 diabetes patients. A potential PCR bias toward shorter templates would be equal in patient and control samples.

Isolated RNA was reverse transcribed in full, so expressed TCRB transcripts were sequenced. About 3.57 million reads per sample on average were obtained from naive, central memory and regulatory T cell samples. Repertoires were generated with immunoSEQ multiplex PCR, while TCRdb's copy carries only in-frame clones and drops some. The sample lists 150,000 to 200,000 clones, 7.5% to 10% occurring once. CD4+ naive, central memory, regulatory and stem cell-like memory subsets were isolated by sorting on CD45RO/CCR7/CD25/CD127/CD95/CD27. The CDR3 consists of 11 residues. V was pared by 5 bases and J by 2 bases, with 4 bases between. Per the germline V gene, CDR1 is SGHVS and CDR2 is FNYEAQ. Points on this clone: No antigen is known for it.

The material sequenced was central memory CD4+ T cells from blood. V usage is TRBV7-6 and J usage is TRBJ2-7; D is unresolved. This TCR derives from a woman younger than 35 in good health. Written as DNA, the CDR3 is TGTGCCAGCAGCCCCGCCTACGAGCAGTACTTC. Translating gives CASSPAYEQYF.